These T cell receptor beta chains were read from a single sample in a study of shared clonotypes between healthy human individuals. Repertoires were generated with immunoSEQ multiplex PCR, while TCRdb's copy carries only in-frame clones and drops some. The sample has about 1 million clones, 75% seen once. The sequencing sample was made of memory CD4+ T cells sorted from blood. The origin of the receptors is a man between 18 and 29 years old in good health. Both conserved end residues are part of each CDR3. A D gene is named only where the DNA matches it firmly. Clone size is not always given. Where it is, it says once, few, many or a class for expanded clones.

size	D	V	J	DNA	CDR3
few	TRBD1	TRBV5-1	TRBJ1-1	TGCGCCAGCAGCTTAGGGACAGGCGTTGAAGCTTTCTTT	CASSLGTGVEAFF
-	TRBD1	TRBV10-1	TRBJ1-4	TGCGCCAGCCGGACAGGGGGTTCTGAAAAACTGTTTTTT	CASRTGGSEKLFF
-	-	TRBV4-3	TRBJ1-5	TGCGCCAGCAGCCAAGACTGGGGGGGAGGGAATGCGGGCGATCAGCCCCAGCATTTT	CASSQDWGGGNAGDQPQHF
-	-	TRBV18	TRBJ2-7	TGTGCCAGCTCACCACCGTCAGGAGCCCGCTACGAGCAGTACTTC	CASSPPSGARYEQYF
-	-	TRBV19	TRBJ1-1	TGTGCCAGTAGTATAGGTCGGTTTATGAACACTGAAGCTTTCTTT	CASSIGRFMNTEAFF
once	-	TRBV5-1	TRBJ1-5	TGCGCCAGCAGCTTGCAGGGGACTAGCAATCAGCCCCAGCATTTT	CASSLQGTSNQPQHF
-	-	TRBV11-2	TRBJ2-5	TGTGCCAGCAGCCCACCGGGGGCTTGGGAGACCCAGTACTTC	CASSPPGAWETQYF
-	-	TRBV19	TRBJ2-5	TGTGCCAGTACCCGGGGGACCCAGTACTTC	CASTRGTQYF
-	TRBD2	TRBV9	TRBJ2-1	TGTGCCAGCAGCGTAGCCCTATCGGGCGGGAGAACCCACAATGAGCAGTTCTTC	CASSVALSGGRTHNEQFF
-	-	TRBV6-6	TRBJ2-6	TGTGCCAGCAGCTCGACCGGGGCCAACGTCCTGACTTTC	CASSSTGANVLTF
-	TRBD2	TRBV18	TRBJ2-5	TGTGCCAGCTCACCACGGGCTAGCGGACAAGAGACCCAGTACTTC	CASSPRASGQETQYF
-	-	TRBV10-3	TRBJ1-5	TGTGCCATCAGTGAGTCTGGGACGTTTGGCAATCAGCCCCAGCATTTT	CAISESGTFGNQPQHF
-	-	TRBV15	TRBJ2-1	TGTGCCACCAGCAGGGTCGGGCACGCTCAGAGGAATGAGCAGTTCTTC	CATSRVGHAQRNEQFF
-	TRBD1	TRBV10-3	TRBJ2-7	TGTGCCACCAGGGGGTCAGGGCCTTACGAGCAGTACTTC	CATRGSGPYEQYF
-	-	TRBV28	TRBJ1-1	TGTGCCAGCAGAAACCTGGGCCCTGAAGCTTTCTTT	CASRNLGPEAFF
-	-	TRBV15	TRBJ1-4	TGTGCCACCAGCCCCGGGACGAAAAATGAAAAACTGTTTTTT	CATSPGTKNEKLFF
-	-	TRBV5-6	TRBJ1-1	TGTGCCAGCAGCTTGCTGCCGGGTGAAGCTTTCTTT	CASSLLPGEAFF
-	-	TRBV2	TRBJ1-6	TGTGCCAGCACTTATGGGGACGGAAATTCACCCCTCCACTTT	CASTYGDGNSPLHF
-	TRBD2	TRBV19	TRBJ2-3	TGTGCCAGTAGTATAGAGGGCGGGAGGAATACGCAGTATTTT	CASSIEGGRNTQYF
-	-	TRBV7-6	TRBJ2-5	TGTGCCAGCAGCTTAGCGGGGGAGACCCAGTACTTC	CASSLAGETQYF
-	TRBD2	TRBV6-1	TRBJ2-1	TGTGCCAGCAGTGAGGGACTAGCGAGCTCCTACAATGAGCAGTTCTTC	CASSEGLASSYNEQFF
-	-	TRBV18	TRBJ2-5	TGTGCCAGCTCACAGTCGGAGACCCAGTACTTC	CASSQSETQYF
-	TRBD1	TRBV4-3	TRBJ1-6	TGCGCCAGCAGCCAGTTCAGCCCGGGACAGGCGAGCTCCTATAATTCACCCCTCCACTTT	CASSQFSPGQASSYNSPLHF
few	TRBD1	TRBV18	TRBJ2-7	TGTGCCAGCTCACTTTACAGGGGTGAAGAGCAGTACTTC	CASSLYRGEEQYF
-	-	TRBV4-3	TRBJ2-3	TGCGCCAGCAGCCGCACATTGACGGCAGGCACAGATACGCAGTATTTT	CASSRTLTAGTDTQYF
-	-	TRBV7-2	TRBJ1-4	TGTGCCAGCAGCCTGGACAGCGGGAGTGAAAAACTGTTTTTT	CASSLDSGSEKLFF
many	-	TRBV30	TRBJ2-7	TGTGCCTGGAGCTCCGGGACCGCGACCCTCTCCCTCTACGAGCAGTACTTC	CAWSSGTATLSLYEQYF
-	-	TRBV12-1	TRBJ2-1	TGTGCCAGCGGACAGGCCTCCTACAATGAGCAGTTCTTC	CASGQASYNEQFF
few	TRBD2	TRBV9	TRBJ2-1	TGTGCCAGCAGCGTAGACGGCGGGGGGAGCAATGAGCAGTTCTTC	CASSVDGGGSNEQFF
-	TRBD1	TRBV30	TRBJ1-6	TGTGCCTGGAGCGCCGGGACAGGGTACAATTCACCCCTCCACTTT	CAWSAGTGYNSPLHF
-	-	TRBV9	TRBJ2-3	TGTGCCAGCAGTGTTCGGGGGGCCAACACAGATACGCAGTATTTT	CASSVRGANTDTQYF
-	-	TRBV9	TRBJ2-6	TGTGCCAGCACGAGGGGGGTTTCTGGGGCCAACGTCCTGACTTTC	CASTRGVSGANVLTF
-	TRBD2	TRBV5-6	TRBJ2-7	TGTGCCAGCAGCTTGGAAGCTAGCGGGAACCTTTACGAGCAGTACTTC	CASSLEASGNLYEQYF
few	-	TRBV6-1	TRBJ2-7	TGTGCCAGCAGTGAACAGGGAATGTACGAGCAGTACTTC	CASSEQGMYEQYF
-	-	TRBV29-1	TRBJ2-3	TGCAGCGCCCGGTGGGGCTCTAGCACAGATACGCAGTATTTT	CSARWGSSTDTQYF
-	-	TRBV5-6	TRBJ1-5	TGTGCCAGCAGCTTGGGTAAGGGGACTCAGCCCCAGCATTTT	CASSLGKGTQPQHF
few	TRBD1	TRBV5-1	TRBJ2-3	TGCGCCAGCAGCTTGAGACAGGGTACTAGCACAGATACGCAGTATTTT	CASSLRQGTSTDTQYF
-	-	TRBV7-2	TRBJ2-1	TGTGCCAGCAGCCCTAGACTCCTTCCTTACAATGAGCAGTTCTTC	CASSPRLLPYNEQFF
-	-	TRBV5-1	TRBJ1-1	TGCGCCAGCAGCTTCAATGGGGGCGAAGCTTTCTTT	CASSFNGGEAFF
few	-	TRBV7-9	TRBJ2-1	TGTGCCAGCACCGTGGGGAATGAGCAGTTCTTC	CASTVGNEQFF
once	-	TRBV6-1	TRBJ2-5	TGTGCCAGCAGTTTTGCCTGGGAGACCCAGTACTTC	CASSFAWETQYF
-	-	TRBV19	TRBJ2-2	TGTGCCAGTAGTACGGGTGCCGGGGAGCTGTTTTTT	CASSTGAGELFF
-	-	TRBV28	TRBJ1-6	TGTGCCAGCAGAGCAGGGGAATTGTATAATTCACCCCTCCACTTT	CASRAGELYNSPLHF
many	-	TRBV4-1	TRBJ2-6	TGCGCCAGCAGCCTTCTTCGGACGTCTGGGGCCAACGTCCTGACTTTC	CASSLLRTSGANVLTF
-	-	TRBV19	TRBJ2-3	TGTGCCAGTAGTCGCTCAAAACAAAGTCAGAGGACAGATACGCAGTATTTT	CASSRSKQSQRTDTQYF
-	-	TRBV9	TRBJ2-2	TGTGCCAGCAGCCCCCGAGGCGGGTCGAACACCGGGGAGCTGTTTTTT	CASSPRGGSNTGELFF
once	TRBD2	TRBV5-1	TRBJ2-3	TGCGCCAGCAGCGCTGGGACTAGCGACCGCACAGATACGCAGTATTTT	CASSAGTSDRTDTQYF
-	TRBD1	TRBV9	TRBJ2-7	TGTGCCAGCAGCGCGGGGGACAGGGAATTTGATGGGCAGTACTTC	CASSAGDREFDGQYF
few	-	TRBV19	TRBJ2-2	TGTGCCAGTAGTATCCTAGCTCGGAACACCGGGGAGCTGTTTTTT	CASSILARNTGELFF
-	TRBD1	TRBV6-5	TRBJ1-4	TGTGCCAGCAGTTACTCGACAGGGGGTGGGGAAAAACTGTTTTTT	CASSYSTGGGEKLFF
-	TRBD1	TRBV5-4	TRBJ2-7	TGTGCCAGCAGTACCCCGGGACAGGGCCGCGGGGAGCAGTACTTC	CASSTPGQGRGEQYF
-	TRBD1	TRBV19	TRBJ1-2	TGTGCCAGTAGTATTTCCTCGGGACAGGGTATCTACACCTTC	CASSISSGQGIYTF
-	TRBD1	TRBV5-1	TRBJ1-1	TGCGCCAGCAGCTCCGGCAGGGGGGGACTCACGAACACTGAAGCTTTCTTT	CASSSGRGGLTNTEAFF
-	TRBD2	TRBV18	TRBJ2-3	TGTGCCAGCTCACCCAGGACTAGCGGGGGGACCGACACAGATACGCAGTATTTT	CASSPRTSGGTDTDTQYF
few	-	TRBV7-2	TRBJ1-4	TGTGCCAGCAGCTCTTGGACAGCAACTAATGAAAAACTGTTTTTT	CASSSWTATNEKLFF
-	-	TRBV5-1	TRBJ2-3	TGCGCCAGCAGTGCCTCGCGGGAAGGGCAAGGGACGCAGTATTTT	CASSASREGQGTQYF
-	-	TRBV7-9	TRBJ2-5	TGTGCCAGCAGCTTAGCTTGGGACAAGAAAGAGACCCAGTACTTC	CASSLAWDKKETQYF
-	-	TRBV7-2	TRBJ2-1	TGTGCCAGCAGCTTAGACCCCCAGTCTTACAATGAGCAGTTCTTC	CASSLDPQSYNEQFF